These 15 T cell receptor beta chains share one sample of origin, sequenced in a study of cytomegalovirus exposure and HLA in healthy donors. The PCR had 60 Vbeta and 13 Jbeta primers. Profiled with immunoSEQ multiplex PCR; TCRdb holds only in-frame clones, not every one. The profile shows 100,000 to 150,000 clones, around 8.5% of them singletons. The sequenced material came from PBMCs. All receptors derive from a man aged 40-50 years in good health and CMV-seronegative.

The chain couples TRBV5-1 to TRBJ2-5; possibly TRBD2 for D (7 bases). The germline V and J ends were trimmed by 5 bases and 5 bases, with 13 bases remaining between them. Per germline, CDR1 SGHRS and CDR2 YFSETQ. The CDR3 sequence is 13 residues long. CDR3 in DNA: TGCGCCAGCAGGGGGGCGGGAGCGGAGACCCAGTACTTC. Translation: CASRGAGAETQYF.

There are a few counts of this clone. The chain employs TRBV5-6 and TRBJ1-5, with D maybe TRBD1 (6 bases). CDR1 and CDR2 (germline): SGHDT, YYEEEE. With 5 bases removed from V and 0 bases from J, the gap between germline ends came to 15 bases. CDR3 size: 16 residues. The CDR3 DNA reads TGTGCCAGCAGTATGATGGCAGGGGATAGCAATCAGCCCCAGCATTTT. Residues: CASSMMAGDSNQPQHF.

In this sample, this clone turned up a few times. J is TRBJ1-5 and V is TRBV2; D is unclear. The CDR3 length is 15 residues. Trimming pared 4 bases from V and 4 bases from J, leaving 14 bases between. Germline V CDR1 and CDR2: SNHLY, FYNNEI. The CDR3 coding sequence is TGTGCCAGCAGTGCCAACAGAGCACCGAATCAGCCCCAGCATTTT. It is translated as CASSANRAPNQPQHF.

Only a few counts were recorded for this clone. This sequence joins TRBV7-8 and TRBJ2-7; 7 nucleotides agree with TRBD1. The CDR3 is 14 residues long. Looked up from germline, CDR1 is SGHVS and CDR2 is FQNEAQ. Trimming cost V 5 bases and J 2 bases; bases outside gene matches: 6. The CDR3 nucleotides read TGTGCCAGCAGCCCCAGGACAGGAGCCTACGAGCAGTACTTC. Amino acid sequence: CASSPRTGAYEQYF.

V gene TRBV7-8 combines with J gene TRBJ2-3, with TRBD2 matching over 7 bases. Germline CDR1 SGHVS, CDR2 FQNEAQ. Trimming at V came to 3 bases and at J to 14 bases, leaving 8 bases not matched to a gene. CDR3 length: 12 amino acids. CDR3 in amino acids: CASSLPGRGVYF. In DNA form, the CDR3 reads TGTGCCAGCAGCTTGCCGGGACGGGGGGTGTATTTT.

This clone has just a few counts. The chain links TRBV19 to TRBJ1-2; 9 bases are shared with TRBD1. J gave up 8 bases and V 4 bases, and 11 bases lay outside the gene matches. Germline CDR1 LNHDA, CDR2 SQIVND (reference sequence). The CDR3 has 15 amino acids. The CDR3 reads CASSRQGGALEGYTF. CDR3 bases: TGTGCCAGTAGTAGACAGGGGGGCGCTTTGGAGGGCTACACCTTC.

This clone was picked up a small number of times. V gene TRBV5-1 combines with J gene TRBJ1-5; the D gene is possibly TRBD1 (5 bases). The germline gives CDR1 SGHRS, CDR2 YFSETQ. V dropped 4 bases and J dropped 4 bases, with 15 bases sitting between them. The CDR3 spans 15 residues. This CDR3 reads CASSLEGVRNQPQHF. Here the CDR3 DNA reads TGCGCCAGCAGCCTCGAAGGGGTCCGGAATCAGCCCCAGCATTTT.

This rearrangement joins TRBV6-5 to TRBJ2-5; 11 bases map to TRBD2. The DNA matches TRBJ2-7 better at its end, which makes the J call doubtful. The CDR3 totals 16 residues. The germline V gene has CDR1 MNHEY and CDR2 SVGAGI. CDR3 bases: TGTGCCAGCAGTTACTCTCCTAGCGGGGGGATCTACGAGCAGTACTTC. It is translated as CASSYSPSGGIYEQYF.

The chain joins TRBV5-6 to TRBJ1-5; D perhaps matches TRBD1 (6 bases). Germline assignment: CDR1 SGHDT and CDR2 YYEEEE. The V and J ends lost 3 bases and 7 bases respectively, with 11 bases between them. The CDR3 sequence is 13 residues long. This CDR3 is CASSSRQVQPQHF. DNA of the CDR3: TGTGCCAGCAGCTCGAGACAGGTCCAGCCCCAGCATTTT. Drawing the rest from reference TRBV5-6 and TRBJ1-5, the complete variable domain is DAGVTQSPTHLIKTRGQQVTLRCSPKSGHDTVSWYQQALGQGPQFIFQYYEEEERQRGNFPDRFSGHQFPNYSSELNVNALLLGDSALYLCASSSRQVQPQHFGDGTRLSIL.

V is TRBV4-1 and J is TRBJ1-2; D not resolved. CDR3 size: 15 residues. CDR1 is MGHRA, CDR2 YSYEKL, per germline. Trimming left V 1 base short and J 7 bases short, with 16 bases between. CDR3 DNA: TGCGCCAGCAGCCAAGTCCCAGGTTCCTCTCTTGGCTACACCTTC. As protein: CASSQVPGSSLGYTF.

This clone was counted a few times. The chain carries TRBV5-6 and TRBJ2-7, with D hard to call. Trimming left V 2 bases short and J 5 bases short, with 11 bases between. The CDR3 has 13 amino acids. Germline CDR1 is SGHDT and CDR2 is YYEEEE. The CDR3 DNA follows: TGTGCCAGCAGCTTTGCCAGTCTCCACGAGCAGTACTTC. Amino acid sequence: CASSFASLHEQYF.

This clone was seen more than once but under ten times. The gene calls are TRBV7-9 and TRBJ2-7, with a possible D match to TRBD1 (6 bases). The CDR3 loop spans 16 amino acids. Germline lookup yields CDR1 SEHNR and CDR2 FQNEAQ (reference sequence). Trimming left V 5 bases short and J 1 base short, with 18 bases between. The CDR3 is CASSPPGHGTSYEQYF. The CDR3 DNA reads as TGTGCCAGCAGCCCGCCGGGACACGGAACTTCCTACGAGCAGTACTTC.

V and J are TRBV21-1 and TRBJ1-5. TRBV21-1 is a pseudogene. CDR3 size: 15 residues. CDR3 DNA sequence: TGTGCCACTCAGAGTCTGGAGGGGACGCATCAGCCCCAGCATTTT. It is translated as CATQSLEGTHQPQHF.

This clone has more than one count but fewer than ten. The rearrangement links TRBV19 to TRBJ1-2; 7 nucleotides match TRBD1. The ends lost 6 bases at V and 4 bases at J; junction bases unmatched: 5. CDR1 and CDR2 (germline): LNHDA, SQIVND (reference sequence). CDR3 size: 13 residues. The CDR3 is CASSDRDSYGYTF. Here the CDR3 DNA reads TGTGCCAGTAGCGACAGGGATTCCTATGGCTACACCTTC.

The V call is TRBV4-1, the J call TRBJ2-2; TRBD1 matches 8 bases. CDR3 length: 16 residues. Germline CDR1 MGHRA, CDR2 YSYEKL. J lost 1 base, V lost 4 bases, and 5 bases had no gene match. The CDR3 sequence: CASSLPGTGNTGELFF. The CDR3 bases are TGCGCCAGCAGCCTCCCCGGGACAGGGAACACCGGGGAGCTGTTTTTT.